The T cell receptor beta chain described here comes from a study of blood T cell repertoires in COVID-19. Study-wide background: PBMCs, B-cell-depleted T cells, or T cells were the source of the cDNA or gDNA that made up the material.

Per the authors' pipeline: Amplification from reference gene primers served as the basis for estimated nucleated cell counts. Sequencing was performed with immunoSEQ multiplex PCR; in TCRdb, only in-frame clones are kept and a portion is missing. The DNA gave D and trimming, while V, J and clone size come from that table. The repertoire holds over 450,000 clones, with 89% as singletons. The germline CDR1 and CDR2 sequences are MNHEY and SVGAGI. Trimming took 8 bases from V and 5 from J, leaving 9 bases between them. The CDR3 contains 11 residues. Sequenced input: peripheral blood. This clonotype originated in a man aged 18 to 29 with COVID-19, enrolled during active disease. V usage is TRBV6-5 and J usage is TRBJ1-1; D perhaps matches TRBD1 (5 bases). In DNA, the CDR3 is TGTGCCAGCCTCGGGGGGACTGAAGCTTTCTTT. It is translated as CASLGGTEAFF.